This T cell receptor (beta chain) was recovered during a study of blood T cell repertoires in COVID-19. Study details: COVID-19 samples collected from the United States, Italy and Spain covered acute and convalescent phases. T cells, B-cell-depleted T cells, or PBMCs supplied cDNA or gDNA.

Clinical histories supplied by participants themselves formed the basis of cohort assignment. The CDR3 is 14 amino acids. CDR1 MNHEY and CDR2 SVGAGI come from the germline V gene. V gave up 4 bases and J gave up 5 bases; unmatched junction bases: 4. TCRdb's table, derived via immunoSEQ multiplex PCR, lists solely in-frame clones and lacks some. Of more than 200,000 clones in the sample, 70% to 85% are singletons; the top ten hold around 2%. J is TRBJ2-3 and V is TRBV6-5, with 9 bases identical to TRBD1. The source material was PBMCs or T cells enriched from blood (not recorded which). This sequence was found in a man aged 55 to 70 who had recovered from COVID-19. The CDR3 spells CASSWTGVGDTQYF. The CDR3 nucleotides read TGTGCCAGCAGTTGGACAGGGGTGGGAGATACGCAGTATTTT.